This T cell receptor (beta chain) was sequenced during a study of shared clonotypes between healthy human individuals (dated by TCRdb to 2020 to 2021). With respect to the entire study: The cohort comprised a couple of women and three men aged 18 to 49 years. For each donor, CD4 naive and CD4 memory were each given three plates, CD8 naive was given two plates, and CD8 memory was given one plate. To estimate repertoire size and how much clonotypes are shared between individuals, the study performed deep sequencing of blood TCR repertoires from roughly five healthy adults. To increase sequencing depth and limit assay-specific biases, TCR repertoire library preparation and sequencing were carried out by different laboratories using diverse techniques. Between about 0.8 and 8.9 billion PBMCs per donor were obtained by leukapheresis. Broad study findings and their caveats: Naive subsets generally had larger estimated clonotype richness than memory subsets. Across four donors, approximately 4.9% of naive CD4, roughly 3.5% of naive CD8, about 2.3% of memory CD4, and about 0.44% of memory CD8 clonotypes were shared. The genetic and exposure-history diversity represented was limited by the small number of donors. Rarefaction of sorted-subset datasets indicated incomplete sequencing despite the large sequencing depth. Pairwise subsampling indicated that sequencing depth was expected to affect the degree of clonotype sharing among donors. Sampling was restricted to blood, and TCR repertoires in tissues likely differ from the TCR repertoires found in blood. Compared with non-shared clonotypes, clonotypes shared by all four sorted-subset donors had higher generation probabilities.

CDR1 and CDR2 were assigned from the germline V gene as MDHEN and SYDVKM. CDR3 length: 13 amino acids, cysteine to phenylalanine. CDR3 DNA only is kept here, 39 bases in frame from base 1. V gives up 5 bases and J gives up 6 bases, and the segment between their germline ends measures 13 bases. Healthy HIV-negative adults with no recently reported acute infections or vaccinations were included as donors. Every donor was a Caucasian adult living in Nashville, Tennessee, USA. The CD8 memory samples were a combination of magnetically selected CD45RO+ cells and CCR7-negative CD45RA+ effector memory (TemRA) cells. Blood was collected by leukapheresis, and PBMCs were isolated by Ficoll-Histopaque density gradient centrifugation and then cryopreserved in liquid nitrogen vapor phase. Analytical flow cytometry was used to check the purity and quantity of each magnetically sorted T cell population. Genomic DNA was isolated from each sorted fraction and quantified by UV absorbance on a Nanodrop 2000c.

Note on this clone: Its target antigen remains unknown. Qualities for individual bases were not recorded, and no much larger clone is one base off.

TCR CDR3 regions were amplified from genomic DNA by multiplex PCR using the deep immunoSEQ assay. Extracted genomic DNA from each cell subset was spread evenly across all wells of several immunoSEQ 96-well plates, with each plate serving as a replicate. Each replicate PCR for sorted subsets received approximately 200 ng genomic DNA, equal to roughly 30,000 T cell genomes. The purified libraries were quantified using a Qubit 3.0 fluorometer, sized with a Bioanalyzer 2100, and then quantified again using the KAPA Library Quantification kit. Every immunoSEQ 96-well plate was sequenced on a dedicated single-read 150-cycle Illumina NextSeq 550 flow cell. The authors' analysis ran thus. Because the immunoSEQ output included only junctional sequences and no quality scores, the filtering could not be the same as the filtering used for full-length reads. Sequences were annotated with PyIR, a Python wrapper for IgBLAST v1.9, using IMGT germline references to assign V/J genes and CDR3. Reads were removed for weak V/J assignments (E-value above 1e-6), missing CDR3, stop codons, out-of-frame junctions, or ambiguous translated residues. A V3J clonotype was defined by an identical inferred V gene, J gene, and CDR3 amino acid sequence. Percentage overlap between repertoires was computed as shared unique clonotypes divided by the size of the smaller repertoire. Three approaches were used to assess repertoire richness: RTK rarefaction, the Chao1 estimator, and Recon v2.1 estimates of unobserved clonotypes. OLGA was used to compute generation probabilities for all TCRbeta clonotypes that the gDNA method yielded from several donors. TCRdb took over this immuneACCESS table, retaining in-frame rearrangements with V and J assigned. Such tables are incomplete; in checked studies, under half of the missing clones stem from an unresolved V gene, and the remainder is unexplained. That table is the source of V, J and clone size, and D and trimming were worked out from the DNA. In all, the sample holds about 380,000 clones, and roughly 96% of those were seen once. The ten most abundant clones make up about 0.32% of the sample.

Sequencing used memory CD8+ T cells sorted from blood. Explained via the paper, the cell subset or site label denotes: CD45RO+ cells pooled with CCR7-negative TemRA cells. This receptor was identified in a man aged 30 to 45 in good health. The chain joins TRBV28 to TRBJ1-1, and perhaps TRBD1 as D gene, on 5 matching bases. This receptor carries the CDR3 CASSPFGGAEAFF. DNA sequence: TGTGCCAGCAGTCCATTCGGGGGGGCTGAAGCTTTCTTT.